A single sample is the source of the 18 T cell receptor beta chains below, sequenced in a study of T cell responses to AZD1222 COVID-19 vaccine. Measured with immunoSEQ multiplex PCR; TCRdb has only the in-frame clones, and not every one. Here the sample spans nearly 95,000 clones, more than 80% being singletons. Sample: peripheral blood, taken 28 days after the second AZD1222 dose. Source of these receptors: an adult who received the AZD1222 COVID-19 vaccine.

The chain recombines TRBV5-1 with TRBJ2-7; TRBD1 matches at 7 bases. The length of the CDR3 is 13 residues. Germline trimming cut 3 bases from V and 4 bases from J; bases unmatched to any gene: 4. Germline assignment: CDR1 SGHRS and CDR2 YFSETQ. The DNA of the CDR3 is TGCGCCAGCAGCTCACGGACAGGATACGAGCAGTACTTC. This sequence encodes CASSSRTGYEQYF.

This chain uses TRBV28 with TRBJ1-6, with TRBD1 as a possible D gene (5 bases). Germline CDR1 is MDHEN and CDR2 is SYDVKM. The CDR3 has 14 amino acids. V lost 2 bases and J 9 bases, leaving 11 bases between the germline ends. CDR3 nucleotides: TGTGCCAGCAGTTTAGGGCAGGGCAGTTCACCCCTCCACTTT. This translates into CASSLGQGSSPLHF.

This clone appeared a single time. The chain has TRBV5-6 and TRBJ2-1; D could derive from TRBD1 or TRBD2 (6 bases each). V lost 4 bases and J 9 bases, leaving 17 bases between the germline ends. This CDR3 is built from 14 residues. The germline V gene has CDR1 SGHDT and CDR2 YYEEEE. CDR3 region: CASSLALKGGEQFF. CDR3 DNA sequence: TGTGCCAGCAGCCTGGCTTTAAAGGGGGGTGAGCAGTTCTTC.

DNA for the CDR3: TGTGCCAGCAGCCAAGGGGCTAGCGGGGGCGAGCAGTACTTC. As protein: CASSQGASGGEQYF. This rearrangement joins TRBV3-1 (or the pseudogene TRBV3-2) to TRBJ2-7, with 10 bases that match TRBD2. Germline CDR1 is LGHDT and CDR2 is YNNKEL (reference sequence). The CDR3 spans 14 residues. Trimming cost V 1 base and J 6 bases; bases outside gene matches: 3.

This chain links TRBV6-1 with TRBJ1-1, with D unresolved. The CDR3 spans 10 residues. CDR1 and CDR2 (germline): MNHNS, SASEGT. The V end lost 8 bases, the J end lost 5 bases, and 6 bases lay between the germline ends. The CDR3 DNA is TGTGCCAGCGGAACAACTGAAGCTTTCTTT. It translates to CASGTTEAFF.

The CDR3 DNA follows: TGCAGCGTTGCGGGCGTGACTAACTATGGCTACACCTTC. This codes for CSVAGVTNYGYTF. The J gene is TRBJ1-2, the V gene TRBV29-1; no definite D call. CDR1 is SQVTM, CDR2 ANQGSEA, per germline. The CDR3 consists of 13 residues. V dropped 4 bases and J dropped 0 bases, with 9 bases sitting between them.

The chain uses TRBV19 and TRBJ1-2; weak D call: TRBD1 (5 bases). The CDR3 sequence is 17 residues long. Trimming stripped 3 bases from V and 7 bases from J, with 24 bases between. Germline lookup yields CDR1 LNHDA and CDR2 SQIVND (reference sequence). The CDR3 DNA is TGTGCCAGTAGTATTACCCCCGCAGGGAAGGATTATGTTGGCTACACCTTC. Amino acid sequence: CASSITPAGKDYVGYTF.

The CDR3 bases are TGTGCCAGCAGCCCCGGCGGTGCGGTCCCGACGGGGGAGACCCAGTACTTC. Translated, it gives CASSPGGAVPTGETQYF. The genes are TRBV5-4 and TRBJ2-5; D is perhaps TRBD2 (5 bases). Trimming removed 4 bases from V and 5 bases from J, with 24 bases in between. The CDR3 extends over 17 amino acids. The germline gives CDR1 SGHNT, CDR2 YYREEE (reference sequence).

The gene calls are TRBV6-5 and TRBJ2-3, with 7 bases matching TRBD1. The CDR3 sequence is 14 residues long. Germline CDR1 MNHEY, CDR2 SVGAGI. Trimming cost V 8 bases and J 5 bases; bases outside gene matches: 10. The CDR3 protein is CASAATGVIDTQYF. The CDR3 DNA follows: TGTGCCAGCGCGGCCACAGGGGTGATAGATACGCAGTATTTT.

The chain recombines TRBV23-1 with TRBJ1-5; no clear D. TRBV23-1 is an open reading frame whose function is uncertain. The V gene lost 3 bases and the J gene lost 6 bases, with 3 bases spanning the gap. This CDR3 is built from 11 residues. CDR3 in DNA: TGCGCCAGCAGTCAGTGTCAGCCCCAGCATTTT. It yields the protein CASSQCQPQHF.

The V gene is TRBV6-2 or TRBV6-3, the J gene TRBJ2-3; TRBD2 aligns across 12 bases. This CDR3 is built from 18 residues. Per germline, CDR1 MNHEY and CDR2 SVGEGT. V trimming: 0 bases; J trimming: 2 bases; junction bases outside the gene matches: 6. CDR3 nucleotide sequence: TGTGCCAGCAGTTACTCGACCCGACTAGCGGGGGACACAGATACGCAGTATTTT. This codes for CASSYSTRLAGDTDTQYF.

The chain couples TRBV6-5 to TRBJ1-1; no clear D gene. Germline V gene data show CDR1 as MNHEY and CDR2 as SVGAGI. Trimming took off 0 bases at V and 4 bases at J, with 12 bases between the two ends. The CDR3 is made up of 15 amino acids. The CDR3 DNA sequence: TGTGCCAGCAGTTACTCGACAAACTGGGGCACTGAAGCTTTCTTT. Translated, it gives CASSYSTNWGTEAFF.

The chain has TRBV5-1 and TRBJ1-3; 9 bases line up with TRBD1. Trimming removed 0 bases from V and 0 bases from J; junction bases left unmatched: 1. The length of the CDR3 is 16 residues. Germline assignment: CDR1 SGHRS and CDR2 YFSETQ. CDR3 nucleotide sequence: TGCGCCAGCAGCTTGGGACAGGGGGACTCTGGAAACACCATATATTTT. Translating gives CASSLGQGDSGNTIYF.

This chain uses TRBV27 with TRBJ1-5; D not certain. Germline CDR1 reads MNHEY; CDR2 reads SMNVEV (reference sequence). The CDR3 has 13 amino acids. V lost 5 bases and J 5 bases, leaving 10 bases between the germline ends. In DNA form, the CDR3 reads TGTGCCAGCAGTAACCACCCCCATCAGCCCCAGCATTTT. This encodes CASSNHPHQPQHF.

CDR3 residues: CASSNGGSYEQYF. CDR3 DNA sequence: TGTGCCAGCAGCAACGGGGGCTCCTACGAGCAGTACTTC. This chain links TRBV7-2 with TRBJ2-7; a possible D gene is TRBD2 (6 bases). The V and J ends lost 5 bases and 0 bases respectively, with 8 bases between them. The germline gives CDR1 SGHTA, CDR2 FQGNSA. The CDR3 runs 13 residues.

This chain joins TRBV6-4 and TRBJ1-1, with 8 positions matching TRBD1. CDR3 size: 14 residues. Germline-derived CDR1 and CDR2 are MRHNA and SNTAGT. Trimming at V came to 6 bases and at J to 1 base, leaving 4 bases not matched to a gene. CDR3 nucleotide sequence: TGTGCCAGCAGGCCAGGGGGCAGGAACACTGAAGCTTTCTTT. It yields the protein CASRPGGRNTEAFF.

The J gene is TRBJ1-5, the V gene TRBV23-1; D uncertain. TRBV23-1 is designated an ORF whose function remains uncertain. This CDR3 is built from 14 residues. Trimming pared 3 bases from V and 2 bases from J, leaving 8 bases between. The CDR3 loop reads CASSQGKGNQPQHF. CDR3 sequence (DNA): TGCGCCAGCAGTCAGGGCAAAGGCAATCAGCCCCAGCATTTT.

In its sample, this clone was seen a few times. This rearrangement joins TRBV2 to TRBJ2-7, with D perhaps matching TRBD1 or TRBD2 (5 bases each). This CDR3 has 15 residues. CDR1 and CDR2 (germline): SNHLY, FYNNEI. The ends were cut back, 3 bases at V and 2 bases at J, with 14 bases in the middle. CDR3 DNA: TGTGCCAGCAGTGACGCCGTGAGGGGTGCCTACGAGCAGTACTTC. It yields the protein CASSDAVRGAYEQYF.